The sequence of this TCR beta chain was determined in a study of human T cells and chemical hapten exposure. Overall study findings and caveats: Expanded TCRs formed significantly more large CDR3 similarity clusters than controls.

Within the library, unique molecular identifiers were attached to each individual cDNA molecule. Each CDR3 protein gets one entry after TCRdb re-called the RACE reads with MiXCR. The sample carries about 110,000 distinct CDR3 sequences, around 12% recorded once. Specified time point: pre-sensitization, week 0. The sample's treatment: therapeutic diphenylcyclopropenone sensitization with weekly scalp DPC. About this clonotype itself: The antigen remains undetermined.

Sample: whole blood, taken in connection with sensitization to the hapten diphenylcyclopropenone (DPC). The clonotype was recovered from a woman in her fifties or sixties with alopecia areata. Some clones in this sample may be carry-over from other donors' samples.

The CDR3 region is CASRGIKQNQETQYF. DNA of the CDR3: TGTGCCAGCAGGGGGATAAAGCAGAACCAAGAGACCCAGTACTTC. This chain connects TRBV7-6 to TRBJ2-5, with D unresolved. Trimming left V 6 bases short and J 0 bases short, with 14 bases between. CDR3 length equals 15 residues. Germline V gives CDR1 SGHVS, CDR2 FNYEAQ.